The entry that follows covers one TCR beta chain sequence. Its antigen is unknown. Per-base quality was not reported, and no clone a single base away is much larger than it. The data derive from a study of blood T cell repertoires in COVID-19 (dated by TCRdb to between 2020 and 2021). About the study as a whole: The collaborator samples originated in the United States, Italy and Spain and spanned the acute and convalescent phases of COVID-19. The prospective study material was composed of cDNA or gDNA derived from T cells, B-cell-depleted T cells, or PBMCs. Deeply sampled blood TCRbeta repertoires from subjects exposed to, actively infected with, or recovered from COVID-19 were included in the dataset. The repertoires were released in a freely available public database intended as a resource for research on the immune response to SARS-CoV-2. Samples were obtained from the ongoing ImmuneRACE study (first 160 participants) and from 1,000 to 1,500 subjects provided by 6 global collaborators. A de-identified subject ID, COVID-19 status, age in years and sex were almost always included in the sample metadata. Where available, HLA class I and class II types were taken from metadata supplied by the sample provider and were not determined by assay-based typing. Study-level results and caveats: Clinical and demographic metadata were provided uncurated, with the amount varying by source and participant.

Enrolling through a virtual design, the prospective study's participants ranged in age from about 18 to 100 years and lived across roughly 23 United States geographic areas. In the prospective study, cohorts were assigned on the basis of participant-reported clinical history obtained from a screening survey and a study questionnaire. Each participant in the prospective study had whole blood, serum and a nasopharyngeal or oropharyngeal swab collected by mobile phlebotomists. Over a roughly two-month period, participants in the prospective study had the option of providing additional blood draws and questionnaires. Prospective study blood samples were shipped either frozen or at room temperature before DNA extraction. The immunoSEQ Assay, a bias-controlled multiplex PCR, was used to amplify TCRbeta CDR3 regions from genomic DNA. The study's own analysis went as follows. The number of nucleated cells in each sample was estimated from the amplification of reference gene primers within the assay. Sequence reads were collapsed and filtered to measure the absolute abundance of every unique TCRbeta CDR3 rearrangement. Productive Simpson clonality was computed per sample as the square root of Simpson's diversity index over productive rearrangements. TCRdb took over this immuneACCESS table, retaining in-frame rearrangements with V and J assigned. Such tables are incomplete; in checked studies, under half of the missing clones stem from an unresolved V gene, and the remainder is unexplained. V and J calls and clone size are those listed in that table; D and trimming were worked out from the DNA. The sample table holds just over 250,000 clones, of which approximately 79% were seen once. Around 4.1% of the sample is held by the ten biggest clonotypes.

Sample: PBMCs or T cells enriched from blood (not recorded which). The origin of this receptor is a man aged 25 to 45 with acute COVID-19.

This receptor has the CDR3 CASSRGTDEKLFF. At the DNA level, the sequence is TGTGCCAGCTCACGCGGGACAGACGAAAAACTGTTTTTT. Recombination connected TRBV18 to TRBJ1-4, and 7 junctional nucleotides match TRBD1. Unmatched junction bases come to 4, with V trimmed by 4 bases and J by 8 bases. Based on the germline V gene, the CDR1 and CDR2 sequences are KGHSH and LQKENI. Including cysteine and phenylalanine, the CDR3 has 13 amino acids. Only the CDR3 DNA stays, 39 bases, in frame from base 1. Extended through the reference TRBV18 and TRBJ1-4 proteins, this CDR3 yields the full variable domain: NAGVMQNPRHLVRRRGQEARLRCSPMKGHSHVYWYRQLPEEGLKFMVYLQKENIIDESGMPKERFSAEFPKEGPSILRIQQVVRGDSAAYFCASSRGTDEKLFFGSGTQLSVL.